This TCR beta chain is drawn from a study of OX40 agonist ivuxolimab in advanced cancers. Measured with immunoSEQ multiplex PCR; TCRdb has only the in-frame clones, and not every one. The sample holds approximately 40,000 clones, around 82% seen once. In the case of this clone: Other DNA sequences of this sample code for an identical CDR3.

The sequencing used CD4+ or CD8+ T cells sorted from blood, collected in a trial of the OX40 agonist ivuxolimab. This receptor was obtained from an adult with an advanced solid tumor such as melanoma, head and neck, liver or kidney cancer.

DNA for the CDR3: TGTGCCAGCAGCTTAGGAGGCAACTACGAGCAGTACTTC. Its protein is CASSLGGNYEQYF. The V gene is TRBV11-2, the J gene TRBJ2-7; D gene ambiguous. V lost 1 base and J 3 bases, leaving 7 bases between the germline ends. Germline V CDR1 and CDR2: SGHAT, FQNNGV. The CDR3 is made up of 13 amino acids.